This T cell receptor beta chain is drawn from a study of OX40 agonist ivuxolimab in advanced cancers. The CDR3 is 13 amino acids. V lost 5 bases and J lost 0, with 7 bases in between. Per germline, CDR1 SGHTA and CDR2 FQGTGA. The repertoire was sequenced with immunoSEQ multiplex PCR; TCRdb's copy has only in-frame clones and lacks some. Among approximately 76,000 clones, 85% to 90% were seen once, and the ten largest hold over 0.75%. This sample comprised CD4+ or CD8+ T cells sorted from blood, obtained in a trial of the OX40 agonist ivuxolimab. The chain uses TRBV7-3 and TRBJ1-1; D gene unclear. The clonotype originates from an adult with an advanced solid tumor such as melanoma, head and neck, liver or kidney cancer. In DNA, the CDR3 is TGTGCCAGCAGCCGTGGGATGAACACTGAAGCTTTCTTT. The encoded protein is CASSRGMNTEAFF.